This T cell receptor beta chain was captured in a study of blood T cell repertoires in COVID-19. Study-level information: Sites across the United States, Italy and Spain contributed samples from acute and convalescent COVID-19. Sources were T cells, B-cell-depleted T cells, or PBMCs; the material itself was cDNA or gDNA.

The CDR3 is 18 residues long. CDR1 ENHRY and CDR2 SYGVKD come from the germline V gene. Trimming took 2 bases from V and 0 from J; bases not matched to a gene: 5. In the original processing: The assay estimated nucleated cells by amplifying reference gene primers. This table comes from immunoSEQ multiplex PCR, and its TCRdb copy is limited to in-frame clones, with some not included. The DNA was the basis for D and trimming; V, J and clone size are from that table. The sample lists hundreds of thousands of clones, around 85% occurring once. The V and J genes are TRBV10-3 and TRBJ2-1; TRBD2 aligns across 12 bases. The receptor's source is a woman of 80 years or more with acute or convalescent COVID-19. The sequenced sample consisted of peripheral blood. As DNA, the CDR3 is TGTGCCATCAGTGAGGGGCTAGCGGGGGGGAGCTCCTACAATGAGCAGTTCTTC. Protein product: CAISEGLAGGSSYNEQFF.